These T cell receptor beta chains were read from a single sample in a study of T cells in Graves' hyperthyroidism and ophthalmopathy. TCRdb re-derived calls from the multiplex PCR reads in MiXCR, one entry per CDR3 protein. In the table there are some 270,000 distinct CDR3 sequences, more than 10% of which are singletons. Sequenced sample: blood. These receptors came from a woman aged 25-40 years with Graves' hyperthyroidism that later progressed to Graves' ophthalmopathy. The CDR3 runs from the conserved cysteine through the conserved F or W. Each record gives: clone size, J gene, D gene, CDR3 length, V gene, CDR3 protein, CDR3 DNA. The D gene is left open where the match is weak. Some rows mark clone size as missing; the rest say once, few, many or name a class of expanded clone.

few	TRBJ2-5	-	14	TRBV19	CASSIAGLQETQYF	TGTGCCAGTAGTATAGCCGGACTGCAAGAGACCCAGTACTTC
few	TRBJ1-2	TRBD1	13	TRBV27	CASRPQGANGYTF	TGTGCCAGCAGGCCTCAGGGGGCGAATGGCTACACCTTC
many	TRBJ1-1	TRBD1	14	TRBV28	CASSQTGMNTEAFF	TGTGCCAGCAGTCAGACAGGGATGAACACTGAAGCTTTCTTT
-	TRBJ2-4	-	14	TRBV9	CASSLTAGTNIQYF	TGTGCCAGCAGCCTCACGGCAGGGACGAACATTCAGTACTTC
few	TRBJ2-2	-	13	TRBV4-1	CASSQPNTGELFF	TGCGCCAGCAGCCAACCTAACACCGGGGAGCTGTTTTTT
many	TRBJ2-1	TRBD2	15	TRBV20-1	CSVAPGLASNNEQFF	TGCAGTGTCGCACCGGGACTAGCGTCCAACAATGAGCAGTTCTTC
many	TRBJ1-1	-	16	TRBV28	CASSFRNRGLIDEAFF	TGTGCCAGCAGTTTTAGGAACCGAGGCTTAATCGATGAAGCTTTCTTT
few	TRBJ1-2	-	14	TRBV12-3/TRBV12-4	CASSFLQGASGYTF	TGTGCCAGCAGCTTTCTCCAAGGGGCGTCGGGCTACACCTTC
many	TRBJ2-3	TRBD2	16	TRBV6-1	CASSQYTSGVTDTQYF	TGTGCCAGCAGCCAGTATACTAGCGGGGTCACAGATACGCAGTATTTT
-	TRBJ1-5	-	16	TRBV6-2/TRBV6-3	CASSFSQGRREQPQHF	TGTGCCAGCAGTTTTTCGCAGGGGCGGAGGGAGCAGCCCCAGCATTTT
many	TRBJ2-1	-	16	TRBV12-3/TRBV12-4	CASSDLTGRAYNEQFF	TGTGCCAGCAGTGACCTTACAGGGCGAGCCTACAATGAGCAGTTCTTC
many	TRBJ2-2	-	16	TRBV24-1	CATSDARFANTGELFF	TGTGCCACCAGTGACGCAAGGTTCGCGAACACCGGGGAGCTGTTTTTT
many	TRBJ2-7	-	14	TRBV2	CASRNRLVLYEQYF	TGTGCCAGCAGGAATAGACTAGTCCTCTACGAGCAGTACTTC
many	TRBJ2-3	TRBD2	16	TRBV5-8	CASRAGTSGSADTQYF	TGTGCCAGCAGGGCCGGGACTAGCGGGAGCGCAGATACGCAGTATTTT
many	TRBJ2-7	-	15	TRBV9	CASSARDTSTYEQYF	TGTGCCAGCAGCGCCCGGGACACCTCTACCTACGAGCAGTACTTC
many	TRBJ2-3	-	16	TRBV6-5	CASSYSGGDHTDTQYF	TGTGCCAGCAGTTACTCAGGCGGGGACCACACAGATACGCAGTATTTT
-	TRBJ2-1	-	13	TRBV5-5	CAKIAGSYNEQFF	TGTGCCAAGATCGCGGGCTCCTACAATGAGCAGTTCTTC
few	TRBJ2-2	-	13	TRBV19	CASSIGATGELFF	TGTGCCAGTAGTATAGGAGCTACCGGGGAGCTGTTTTTT
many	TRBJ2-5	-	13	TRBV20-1	CSASRQYQETQYF	TGCAGTGCTAGCAGACAGTATCAAGAGACCCAGTACTTC
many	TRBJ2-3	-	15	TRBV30	CAWSVLRGNSNTQYF	TGTGCCTGGAGTGTACTGCGTGGAAACTCAAATACGCAGTATTTT
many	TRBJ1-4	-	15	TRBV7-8	CASTQLDRHLEKLFF	TGTGCCAGCACCCAATTAGACAGACACCTTGAAAAACTGTTTTTT
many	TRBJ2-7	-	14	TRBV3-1	CASSQVPISYEQYF	TGTGCCAGCAGCCAAGTTCCAATCTCCTACGAGCAGTACTTC
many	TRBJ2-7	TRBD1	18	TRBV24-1	CATSDFFPGQGLTYEQYF	TGTGCCACCAGTGATTTTTTTCCGGGACAGGGGCTAACCTACGAGCAGTACTTC
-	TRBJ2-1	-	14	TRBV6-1	CASSPTAYYNEQFF	TGTGCCAGCAGCCCCACGGCCTACTACAATGAGCAGTTCTTC
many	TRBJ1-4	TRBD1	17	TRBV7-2	CASSFGSRGLFDEKLFF	TGTGCCAGCAGCTTCGGTTCCAGGGGGCTTTTCGATGAAAAACTGTTTTTT
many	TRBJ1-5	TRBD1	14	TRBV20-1	CSAGQGMSNQPQHF	TGCAGTGCGGGACAGGGCATGAGCAATCAGCCCCAGCATTTT
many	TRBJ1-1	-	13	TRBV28	CASSLRVSGEAFF	TGTGCCAGCAGTTTAAGGGTATCCGGTGAAGCTTTCTTT
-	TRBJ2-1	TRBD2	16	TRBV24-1	CATSKTSGDLTHEQFF	TGTGCCACCAGTAAGACTAGCGGGGACCTTACCCATGAGCAGTTCTTC
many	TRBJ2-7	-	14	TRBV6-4	CASSYGGRNYEQYF	TGTGCCAGCAGCTACGGGGGACGGAACTACGAGCAGTACTTC
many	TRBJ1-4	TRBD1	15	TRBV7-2	CASSWSGQDIGKLFF	TGTGCCAGCAGCTGGAGCGGACAGGATATCGGGAAACTGTTTTTT
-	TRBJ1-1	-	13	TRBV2	CASERGRNTEAFF	TGTGCCAGCGAAAGGGGTAGGAACACTGAAGCTTTCTTT
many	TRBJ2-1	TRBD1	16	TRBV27	CASSPSGQRAYNEQFF	TGTGCCAGCAGTCCCTCGGGACAGAGAGCCTACAATGAGCAGTTCTTC
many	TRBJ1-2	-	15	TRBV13	CASSLGQGLLHGYTF	TGTGCCAGCAGCTTAGGTCAGGGCCTACTACATGGCTACACCTTC
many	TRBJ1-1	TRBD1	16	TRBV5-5	CASSRFPGQWNTEAFF	TGTGCCAGCAGCCGTTTCCCGGGACAGTGGAACACTGAAGCTTTCTTT
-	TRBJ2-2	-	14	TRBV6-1	CASTGADGGGELFF	TGTGCCAGCACTGGAGCGGATGGGGGCGGGGAGCTGTTTTTT
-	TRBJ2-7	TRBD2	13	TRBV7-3	CASSPFPGGEQYF	TGTGCCAGCAGCCCTTTTCCGGGAGGCGAGCAGTACTTC
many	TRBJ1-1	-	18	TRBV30	CAWITGWGQPRPNTEAFF	TGTGCCTGGATAACAGGGTGGGGTCAGCCGCGCCCGAACACTGAAGCTTTCTTT
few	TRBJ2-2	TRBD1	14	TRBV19	CASKGTGGGGELFF	TGTGCCAGTAAAGGGACAGGGGGCGGCGGGGAGCTGTTTTTT
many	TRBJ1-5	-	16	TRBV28	CASSLEYRVLNQPQHF	TGTGCCAGCAGTCTCGAATACAGGGTGCTCAATCAGCCCCAGCATTTT
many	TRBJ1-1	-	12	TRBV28	CASSDPGTEAFF	TGTGCCAGCAGTGACCCCGGCACTGAAGCTTTCTTT
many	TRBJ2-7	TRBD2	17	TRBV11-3	CASSLLLAGAPLNEQYF	TGTGCCAGCAGCTTATTATTAGCGGGAGCCCCTCTCAACGAGCAGTACTTC
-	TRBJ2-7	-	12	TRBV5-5	CASSGSWEKQYF	TGTGCCAGCAGCGGCTCGTGGGAGAAGCAGTACTTC
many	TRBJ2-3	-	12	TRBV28	CASTSVGDTQYF	TGTGCCAGCACCTCAGTGGGGGATACGCAGTATTTT
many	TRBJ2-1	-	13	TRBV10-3	CAISYDRYNEQFF	TGTGCCATCTCCTACGACAGGTACAATGAGCAGTTCTTC
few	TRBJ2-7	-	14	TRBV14	CASSHGTWRREQYF	TGTGCCAGCAGCCACGGGACTTGGCGCCGCGAGCAGTACTTC
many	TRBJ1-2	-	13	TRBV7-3	CASSLEGFYGYTF	TGTGCCAGCAGCTTAGAGGGATTCTATGGCTACACCTTC
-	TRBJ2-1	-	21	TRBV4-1	CASSRSGPETSEWPSYNEQFF	TGCGCCAGCAGCCGGAGTGGCCCGGAGACCTCGGAGTGGCCTTCCTACAATGAGCAGTTCTTC
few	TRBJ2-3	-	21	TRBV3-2	CASSQEGGPPASFSCADTQYF	TGTGCCAGCAGCCAAGAGGGAGGTCCACCCGCCTCATTTTCCTGTGCAGATACGCAGTATTTT
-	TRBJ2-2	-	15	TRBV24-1	CATSAQDMVAGELFF	TGTGCCACCAGTGCCCAGGACATGGTGGCCGGGGAGCTGTTTTTT